This TCR beta chain stems from a study of T cells in Graves' hyperthyroidism and ophthalmopathy. Findings of the study overall: Patients with ophthalmopathy were separated from those with stable hyperthyroidism by a 13 V-J model.

This clonotype was detected ten times or more. The antigen remains unidentified. Germline trimming cut 3 bases from V and 5 bases from J; bases unmatched to any gene: 9. The length of the CDR3 is 16 residues. It was at first hyperthyroidism diagnosis, before any ophthalmopathy symptoms, that the blood sample was taken. Amplified regions were TCR beta CDR3 sequences from RNA transcripts. A set of HTBI primers served as the primers for a first-round RT-PCR of the TCR CDR3. MiXCR, applied by TCRdb to the multiplex PCR reads, yields one record per CDR3 protein. The profile shows some 250,000 distinct CDR3 sequences, 15% of them singletons.

The receptor's source is a woman aged 45-65 years with Graves' hyperthyroidism that later progressed to Graves' ophthalmopathy. Sequences were obtained from blood. This chain links TRBV12-3 or TRBV12-4 with TRBJ2-5; TRBD1 matches at 10 bases. CDR3: CASSLRTGGLLETQYF. CDR3 DNA: TGTGCCAGCAGTTTGCGGACAGGGGGTCTGTTGGAGACCCAGTACTTC.